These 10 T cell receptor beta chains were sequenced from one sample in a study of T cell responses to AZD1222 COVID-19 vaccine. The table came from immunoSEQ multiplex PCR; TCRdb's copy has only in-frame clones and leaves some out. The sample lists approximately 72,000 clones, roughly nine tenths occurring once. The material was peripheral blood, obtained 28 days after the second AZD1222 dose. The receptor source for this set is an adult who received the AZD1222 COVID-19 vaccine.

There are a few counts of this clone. The CDR3 here is CASSHLRGGRTSGRYEQYF. As DNA, the CDR3 is TGTGCCAGCAGCCACCTTAGGGGTGGGAGGACTAGCGGGAGGTACGAGCAGTACTTC. The J gene is TRBJ2-7, the V gene TRBV11-2, with 14 bases lining up with TRBD2. The V gene end was trimmed by 5 bases and the J gene end by 4 bases; junction bases not matched to a gene: 16. CDR1 is SGHAT and CDR2 is FQNNGV in the germline V gene. The CDR3 has 19 amino acids.

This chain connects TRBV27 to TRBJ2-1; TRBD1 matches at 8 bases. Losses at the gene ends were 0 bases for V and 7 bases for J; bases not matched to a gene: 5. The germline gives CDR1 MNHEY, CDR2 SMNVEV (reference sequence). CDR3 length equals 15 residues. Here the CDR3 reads CASSLSSRGLNEQFF. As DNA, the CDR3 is TGTGCCAGCAGTTTATCGAGCAGGGGGCTGAATGAGCAGTTCTTC.

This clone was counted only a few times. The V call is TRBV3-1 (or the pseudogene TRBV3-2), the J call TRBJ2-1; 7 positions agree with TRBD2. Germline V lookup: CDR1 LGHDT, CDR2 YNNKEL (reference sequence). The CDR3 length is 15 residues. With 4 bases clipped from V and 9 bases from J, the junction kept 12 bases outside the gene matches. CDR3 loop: CASSPGGSPAAEQFF. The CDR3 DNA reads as TGTGCCAGCAGCCCGGGAGGTAGCCCGGCGGCTGAGCAGTTCTTC.

The CDR3 protein is CASRTSGRKETQYF. CDR3 coding DNA: TGTGCCAGCCGGACTAGCGGGAGGAAGGAGACCCAGTACTTC. J is TRBJ2-5 and V is TRBV21-1; the table names TRBD2, a call not compared with the DNA. TRBV21-1 is reported as a pseudogene. The CDR3 length is 14 residues.

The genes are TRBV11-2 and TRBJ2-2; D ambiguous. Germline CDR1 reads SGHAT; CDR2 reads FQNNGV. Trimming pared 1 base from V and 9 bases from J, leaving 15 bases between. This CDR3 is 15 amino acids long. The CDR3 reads CASSLARGVARELFF. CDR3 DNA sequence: TGTGCCAGCAGCTTAGCACGAGGCGTAGCTCGGGAGCTGTTTTTT.

The CDR3 loop reads CASSLASGRDSYNEQFF. CDR3 bases: TGTGCCAGCAGCTTGGCTAGCGGGAGAGATTCCTACAATGAGCAGTTCTTC. This sequence joins TRBV7-9 and TRBJ2-1; 10 nucleotides align to TRBD2. The CDR3 loop spans 17 amino acids. V dropped 3 bases and J dropped 1; count of bases not matched to a gene: 6. Germline CDR1 is SEHNR and CDR2 is FQNEAQ (reference sequence).

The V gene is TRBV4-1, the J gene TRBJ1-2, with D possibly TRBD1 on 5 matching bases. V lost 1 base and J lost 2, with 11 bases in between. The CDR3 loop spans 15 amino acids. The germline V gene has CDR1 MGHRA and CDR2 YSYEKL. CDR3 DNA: TGCGCCAGCAGCCAAGCCGGAGGGGCCAACTATGGCTACACCTTC. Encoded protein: CASSQAGGANYGYTF.

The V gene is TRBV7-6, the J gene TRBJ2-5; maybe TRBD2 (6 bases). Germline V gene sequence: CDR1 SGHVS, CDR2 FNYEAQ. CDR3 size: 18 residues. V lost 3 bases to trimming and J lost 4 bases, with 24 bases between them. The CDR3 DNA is TGTGCCAGCAGCTTTAGGGGATCCGGGACTTCTGATTTAGAGACCCAGTACTTC. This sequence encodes CASSFRGSGTSDLETQYF.

The CDR3 DNA reads TGTGCCAGCTCACCCCCGGGACAGGGTGCCTACGAGCAGTACTTC. Protein: CASSPPGQGAYEQYF. V is TRBV18 and J is TRBJ2-7; 9 bases are a match to TRBD1. J gave up 2 bases and V 3 bases, and 5 bases lay outside the gene matches. The CDR3 is 15 amino acids. Germline V lookup: CDR1 KGHSH, CDR2 LQKENI.

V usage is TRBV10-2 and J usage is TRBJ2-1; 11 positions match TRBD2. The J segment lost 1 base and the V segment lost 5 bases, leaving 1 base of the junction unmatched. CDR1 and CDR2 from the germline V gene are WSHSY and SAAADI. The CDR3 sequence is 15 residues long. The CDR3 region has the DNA TGCGCCAGCAGTCTAGCGGGGGGATCCTACAATGAGCAGTTCTTC. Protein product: CASSLAGGSYNEQFF.